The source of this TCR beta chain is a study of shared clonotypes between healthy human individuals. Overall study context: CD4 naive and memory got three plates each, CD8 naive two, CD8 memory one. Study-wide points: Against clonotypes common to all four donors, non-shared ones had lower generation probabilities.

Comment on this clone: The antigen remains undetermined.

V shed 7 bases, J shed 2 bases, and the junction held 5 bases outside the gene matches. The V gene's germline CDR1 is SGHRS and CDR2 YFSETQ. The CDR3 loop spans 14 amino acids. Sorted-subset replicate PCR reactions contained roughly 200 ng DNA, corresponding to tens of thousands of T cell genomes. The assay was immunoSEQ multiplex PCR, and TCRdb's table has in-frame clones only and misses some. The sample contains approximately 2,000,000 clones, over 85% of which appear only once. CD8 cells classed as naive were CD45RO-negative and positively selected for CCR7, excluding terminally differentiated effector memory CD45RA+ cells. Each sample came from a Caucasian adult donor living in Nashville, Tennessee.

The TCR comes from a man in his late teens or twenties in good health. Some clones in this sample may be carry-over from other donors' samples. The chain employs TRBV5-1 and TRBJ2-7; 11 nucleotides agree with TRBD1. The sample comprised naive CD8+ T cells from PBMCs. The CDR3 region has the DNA TGCGCCAGCCGCGGGACAGGGGGAACCTACGAGCAGTACTTC. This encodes CASRGTGGTYEQYF.